The 15 T cell receptor beta chains given below trace back to one sample, sequenced in a study of T cells in Graves' hyperthyroidism and ophthalmopathy. What was amplified from RNA transcripts were TCR beta CDR3 regions. Using the HTBI primer set, a first-round RT-PCR was run on the TCR CDR3. MiXCR was run by TCRdb on the multiplex PCR reads, yielding one entry per CDR3 protein. The sample records hundreds of thousands of distinct CDR3 sequences, 38% being singletons. The sample was blood. These receptors were collected from a man younger than 30 with Graves' hyperthyroidism.

The sample holds many counts of this clonotype. This rearrangement joins TRBV14 to TRBJ1-1; D call uncertain. The V and J ends lost 1 base and 0 bases respectively, with 6 bases between them. Germline CDR1 SGHDN, CDR2 FVKESK. The CDR3 runs 14 residues. In DNA, the CDR3 is TGTGCCAGCAGCCAAGTCGAGATGAACACTGAAGCTTTCTTT. It encodes CASSQVEMNTEAFF.

The rearrangement uses TRBV20-1 and TRBJ1-6; tentatively, D is TRBD1 (6 bases). This CDR3 contains 14 residues. Germline CDR1 DFQATT, CDR2 SNEGSKA (reference sequence). The V gene lost 6 bases and the J gene lost 3 bases, with 12 bases spanning the gap. CDR3 loop: CSAKRQDYNSPLHF. The CDR3 DNA reads TGCAGTGCGAAACGACAGGACTATAATTCACCCCTCCACTTT.

The chain couples TRBV19 to TRBJ2-7; 7 bases are shared with TRBD1. The CDR3 has 16 amino acids. Germline V gene lookup returns CDR1 LNHDA and CDR2 SQIVND (reference sequence). J was trimmed by 1 base and V by 1 base; bases with no gene match: 7. This CDR3 is CASSIAEGQASYEQYF. CDR3 nucleotide sequence: TGTGCCAGTAGTATAGCAGAAGGACAGGCTTCCTACGAGCAGTACTTC.

A note on this clonotype: A junction end diverges from the germline sequence, so it may reflect a read error. V and J are TRBV10-3 and TRBJ1-6; D possibly corresponds to TRBD1 (6 bases). The CDR3 totals 16 residues. CDR1 and CDR2 from the germline V gene are ENHRY and SYGVKD. DNA of the CDR3: TGTGCCAGCAGTTTCCTCTTCGGACAGTATAATTCACCCCTCCACTTT. Protein: CASSFLFGQYNSPLHF.

The chain has TRBV19 and TRBJ2-7; tentatively, D is TRBD2 (6 bases). The V and J ends lost 6 bases and 4 bases respectively, with 13 bases between them. Germline CDR1 is LNHDA and CDR2 is SQIVND (reference sequence). The CDR3 covers 13 residues. The DNA of the CDR3 is TGTGCCAGTAGCGGGGGAGCCGCTTACGAGCAGTACTTC. Its translation: CASSGGAAYEQYF.

The chain employs TRBV20-1 and TRBJ2-5; 9 bases are a match to TRBD2. Germline V gene lookup returns CDR1 DFQATT and CDR2 SNEGSKA (reference sequence). CDR3 size: 14 residues. The V and J ends lost 6 bases and 5 bases, in that order; junction bases with no gene match: 10. CDR3 nucleotide sequence: TGCAGTGCCAGGACTAGCGAAATCCGGGAGACCCAGTACTTC. Protein sequence: CSARTSEIRETQYF.

This clonotype has a handful of counts. The rearrangement links TRBV6-5 to TRBJ1-4, with 7 positions matching TRBD1. This CDR3 has 15 residues. Per germline, CDR1 MNHEY and CDR2 SVGAGI. The V and J ends lost 4 bases and 3 bases, in that order; junction bases with no gene match: 5. The CDR3 loop is CASSSAGGANEKLFF. CDR3 nucleotide sequence: TGTGCCAGCAGTTCGGCAGGGGGAGCTAATGAAAAACTGTTTTTT.

The chain carries TRBV6-5 and TRBJ2-2; D not resolved. The CDR3 is 13 residues long. Germline assignment: CDR1 MNHEY and CDR2 SVGAGI. V was shortened by 4 bases and J by 6 bases, with 9 bases between the two germline ends. CDR3 protein: CASSSTVAGELFF. The CDR3 coding sequence is TGTGCCAGCAGTTCCACAGTAGCCGGGGAGCTGTTTTTT.

There are many counts of this clonotype. The chain employs TRBV24-1 and TRBJ1-1; the match to TRBD1 covers 9 bases. Germline values: CDR1 KGHDR, CDR2 SFDVKD. CDR3 size: 16 residues. Trimming at V came to 5 bases and at J to 3 bases, leaving 9 bases not matched to a gene. The CDR3 DNA follows: TGTGCCACCAGTGTCCCTACAGGGGGCACGGACACTGAAGCTTTCTTT. Amino acids: CATSVPTGGTDTEAFF.

A single count supports this clonotype. This chain uses TRBV2 with TRBJ2-7; D possibly matches TRBD1 or TRBD2 (6 bases each). V was pared by 6 bases and J by 0 bases, with 12 bases between. Germline loops: CDR1 SNHLY, CDR2 FYNNEI. CDR3 size: 14 residues. CDR3 sequence (DNA): TGTGCCAGCAGAGTAGGAGGGGGCTCCTACGAGCAGTACTTC. This sequence encodes CASRVGGGSYEQYF. Complete variable domain (other parts from reference TRBV2 and TRBJ2-7): EPEVTQTPSHQVTQMGQEVILRCVPISNHLYFYWYRQILGQKVEFLVSFYNNEISEKSEIFDDQFSVERPDGSNFTLKIRSTKLEDSAMYFCASRVGGGSYEQYFGPGTRLTVT.

The chain links TRBV12-3 or TRBV12-4 to TRBJ2-2; D ambiguous. The CDR3 sequence is 12 residues long. V lost 6 bases and J lost 7, with 9 bases in between. CDR3 sequence: CASSRWIGELFF. CDR3 coding DNA: TGTGCCAGCAGCCGTTGGATCGGGGAGCTGTTTTTT.

The chain combines TRBV7-2 with TRBJ2-2; perhaps D is TRBD1 or TRBD2 (5 bases each). The length of the CDR3 is 16 residues. With 5 bases removed from V and 7 bases from J, the gap between germline ends came to 20 bases. From germline, CDR1 is SGHTA and CDR2 FQGNSA. The CDR3 here is CASSPHQGAAGGELFF. CDR3 nucleotides: TGTGCCAGCAGCCCCCATCAAGGGGCCGCGGGCGGGGAGCTGTTTTTT.

A note on this clonotype: This clone may be a read error of a much larger clone one base away. The conserved phenylalanine or tryptophan normally closing the CDR3 is absent here, so this likely arose from a read error. The chain joins TRBV29-1 to TRBJ2-7; 7 positions match TRBD2. Trimming removed 6 bases from V and 4 bases from J; junction bases left unmatched: 6. The CDR3 loop spans 12 amino acids. Germline loops: CDR1 SQVTM, CDR2 ANQGSEA. This chain's CDR3 is CSVGEGLYEQYL. The CDR3 nucleotides read TGCAGCGTCGGGGAGGGGTTGTACGAGCAGTACTTG.

A few counts support this clonotype. The chain carries TRBV6-5 and TRBJ2-7, with 8 bases aligning to TRBD1. CDR1 and CDR2 from the germline V gene are MNHEY and SVGAGI. The length of the CDR3 is 15 residues. V gave up 4 bases and J gave up 1 base; unmatched junction bases: 6. CDR3 bases: TGTGCCAGCAGTTCTGGACAGGGCATATCCTACGAGCAGTACTTC. Translating gives CASSSGQGISYEQYF.

This clonotype was detected a few times. The rearrangement joins TRBV9 to TRBJ2-5; maybe TRBD1 (6 bases). Trimming stripped 4 bases from V and 2 bases from J, with 15 bases between. The CDR3 extends over 15 amino acids. Germline-derived CDR1 and CDR2 are SGDLS and YYNGEE. This CDR3 reads CASSWYRDRQETQYF. In DNA form, the CDR3 reads TGTGCCAGCAGCTGGTACAGGGACCGACAAGAGACCCAGTACTTC.